This T cell receptor beta chain emerged from a study of identical twins. Study findings and constraints: The authors noted that invariant MAIT and iNKT cells could partly confound zero-insertion analyses. Not following the same donors, the study drew its conclusions from cross-sectional statistical analysis. Within monozygotic twins, out-of-frame TCR alpha sharing was underestimated by the models.

V shed 0 bases and J 6 bases; nucleotides not matched to a gene: 5. CDR3 size: 16 residues. Germline assignment: CDR1 MNHEY and CDR2 SVGAGI. From the 5' RACE reads, TCRdb called clonotypes with MiXCR, one entry per CDR3 protein. Seen here are 400,000 to 550,000 distinct CDR3 sequences, approximately 14% observed once, and the top ten hold approximately 0.98%. This clonotype was detected only a few times. Its antigen is still unknown. The sample was also reused in another study, on yellow fever vaccine responses in identical twins.

Specimen: CD4+ T cells sorted from blood. V usage is TRBV6-5 and J usage is TRBJ1-6, with TRBD1 matching 7 bases. The TCR originated in a woman aged 18-35 years in good health. CDR3 DNA sequence: TGTGCCAGCAGTTACTCCGAGGGGGCGAGTAATTCACCCCTCCACTTT. The encoded protein is CASSYSEGASNSPLHF.